Included here is one TCR beta chain sequence, with context. The data belong to a study of T cell changes during pregnancy in multiple sclerosis. Only in-frame clones appear in the TCRdb table, and some are missing; sequencing was by immunoSEQ multiplex PCR. The data contain roughly 38,000 clones, approximately 90% of them singletons. The V and J ends lost 4 bases and 12 bases respectively, with 13 bases between them. This CDR3 region has 12 residues. From germline, CDR1 is SNHLY and CDR2 FYNNEI. This receptor was taken from a female donor with multiple sclerosis, enrolled in a pregnancy study. Sequences were derived from CD8+ T cells from peripheral blood mononuclear cells, sampled in the third trimester of pregnancy. The chain couples TRBV2 to TRBJ2-1, with D possibly matching TRBD1 (5 bases). The CDR3 protein is CASSGVPQGQFF. CDR3 nucleotides: TGTGCCAGCAGTGGCGTTCCCCAGGGGCAGTTCTTC. Variable domain in full (rest from reference TRBV2 and TRBJ2-1): EPEVTQTPSHQVTQMGQEVILRCVPISNHLYFYWYRQILGQKVEFLVSFYNNEISEKSEIFDDQFSVERPDGSNFTLKIRSTKLEDSAMYFCASSGVPQGQFFGPGTRLTVL.